This T cell receptor (beta chain) came from a study of T cell responses to AZD1222 COVID-19 vaccine. Study-wide results and caveats: At study baseline, merely several AZD1222 recipients were seropositive. The peak T cell response came first, and repertoires were sampled only after it. Rises in breadth and depth of Spike-specific TCRs came after two AZD1222 doses.

The CDR3 covers 12 residues. Germline CDR1 and CDR2: SQVTM and ANQGSEA. Trimming took 5 bases from V and 1 from J, leaving 5 bases between them. Measured with immunoSEQ multiplex PCR; TCRdb has only the in-frame clones, and not every one. There are about 180,000 clones in the sample; around 88% occur only once, and 11% lies in the top ten. This clone was detected only once. Its antigen is not known. The receptor was isolated from an adult who received the AZD1222 COVID-19 vaccine. The chain has TRBV29-1 and TRBJ2-2, with TRBD1 as a possible D gene (5 bases). Sequences were derived from peripheral blood, sampled 28 days after the second AZD1222 dose. CDR3 region: CSVQGNTGELFF. CDR3 DNA: TGCAGCGTTCAGGGGAACACCGGGGAGCTGTTTTTT.